The 19 T cell receptor beta chains below all came from one sample that was sequenced in a study of CD8 T cells in ankylosing spondylitis. Each CDR3 protein gets one entry after TCRdb re-called the 5' RACE reads with MiXCR. The table lists about 240,000 distinct CDR3 sequences, 8% to 9% of them singletons. Sequencing used blood, either unsorted or a sorted T cell fraction (not recorded which). The source is a female donor with ankylosing spondylitis or in good health (not recorded which).

There are a few counts of this clonotype. J is TRBJ2-7 and V is TRBV19; 7 bases agree with TRBD1. The length of the CDR3 is 14 residues. CDR1 and CDR2 (germline): LNHDA, SQIVND (reference sequence). V lost 2 bases, J lost 6 bases, and 7 bases stayed unmatched. CDR3: CASSIRDRSGEQYF. The CDR3 region has the DNA TGTGCCAGTAGTATAAGGGACAGATCGGGCGAGCAGTACTTC. Using reference TRBV19 and TRBJ2-7 for the parts outside the CDR3, the full variable domain is DGGITQSPKYLFRKEGQNVTLSCEQNLNHDAMYWYRQDPGQGLRLIYYSQIVNDFQKGDIAEGYSVSREKKESFPLTVTSAQKNPTAFYLCASSIRDRSGEQYFGPGTRLTVT.

The sample holds one count of this clonotype. Possible read error: a much larger clone is one base away. The J gene is TRBJ1-2, the V gene TRBV5-6; the D is unclear. CDR3 length: 12 residues. Germline values: CDR1 SGHDT, CDR2 YYEEEE. The CDR3 sequence is CVSTREGWGYTF. The DNA for the CDR3 is TGTGTCAGCACCCGAGAGGGATGGGGCTACACCTTC.

This clonotype was recorded many times. V usage is TRBV12-5 and J usage is TRBJ2-7, with D perhaps TRBD1 (6 bases). This CDR3 contains 12 residues. Germline loops: CDR1 LGHNT, CDR2 FRNRAP. V lost 5 bases and J lost 6, with 11 bases in between. The CDR3 protein is CASGPTGSEQYF. CDR3 nucleotide sequence: TGTGCTAGTGGTCCTACAGGGAGCGAGCAGTACTTC.

This clonotype was detected ten times or more. The V call is TRBV20-1, the J call TRBJ2-7, with 12 bases matching TRBD2. V was pared by 1 base and J by 3 bases, with 7 bases of the junction left unmatched. Germline V gene sequence: CDR1 DFQATT, CDR2 SNEGSKA (reference sequence). This CDR3 is 16 amino acids long. CDR3 nucleotide sequence: TGCAGTGCTAGAGTCCAGACTAGCGGGAGAAACTACGAGCAGTACTTC. Translation: CSARVQTSGRNYEQYF.

This clonotype was counted ten times or more. The V call is TRBV12-5, the J call TRBJ2-5, with D uncertain. The germline V and J ends were trimmed by 3 bases and 9 bases, with 14 bases remaining between them. Germline CDR1 is LGHNT and CDR2 is FRNRAP. The CDR3 sequence is 13 residues long. CDR3 sequence reads: CASGLQIPGAQYF. In DNA form, the CDR3 reads TGTGCTAGTGGTTTACAGATACCTGGGGCCCAGTACTTC.

Comments on this clonotype: Just one base apart from a much larger clone, this may be a read error. This chain uses TRBV2 with TRBJ2-1; TRBD2 aligns across 12 bases. The CDR3 is 19 residues long. Germline CDR1 SNHLY, CDR2 FYNNEI. CDR3 nucleotides: TGTACCAGCAGTTCTTGGGGACTAGCGGGCGGGGACTCCTACAATGAGCAGTTCTTC. Its translation is CTSSSWGLAGGDSYNEQFF.

In its sample, this clonotype was seen many times. The chain employs TRBV5-5 and TRBJ2-3; D is possibly TRBD2 (7 bases). CDR3 size: 18 residues. V was clipped by 5 bases and J by 2 bases, with 24 bases between them. Germline CDR1 reads SGHKS; CDR2 reads YYEKEE (reference sequence). Here the CDR3 DNA reads TGTGCCAGCAGGAGGGGGATAGCGGGCCGCTTACTCACAGATACGCAGTATTTT. Translating it yields CASRRGIAGRLLTDTQYF. Full variable domain (missing parts from reference TRBV5-5 and TRBJ2-3): DAGVTQSPTHLIKTRGQQVTLRCSPISGHKSVSWYQQVLGQGPQFIFQYYEKEERGRGNFPDRFSARQFPNYSSELNVNALLLGDSALYLCASRRGIAGRLLTDTQYFGPGTRLTVL.

This clonotype was recorded many times. The V gene is TRBV7-2, the J gene TRBJ2-2; D is unclear. Per the germline V gene, CDR1 is SGHTA and CDR2 is FQGNSA. The CDR3 runs 16 residues. V lost 7 bases and J lost 4, with 19 bases in between. The CDR3 DNA sequence: TGTGCCAGCACCCTGGACCCGACCCTTACCACCGGGGAGCTGTTTTTT. Translation: CASTLDPTLTTGELFF. The full variable domain, in which reference TRBV7-2 and TRBJ2-2 provide the parts outside the CDR3, is GAGVSQSPSNKVTEKGKDVELRCDPISGHTALYWYRQSLGQGLEFLIYFQGNSAPDKSGLPSDRFSAERTGGSVSTLTIQRTQQEDSAVYLCASTLDPTLTTGELFFGEGSRLTVL.

The chain recombines TRBV11-2 with TRBJ2-1; 7 positions match TRBD1. The V gene end was trimmed by 1 base and the J gene end by 4 bases; junction bases not matched to a gene: 19. Germline lookup yields CDR1 SGHAT and CDR2 FQNNGV. CDR3 length equals 20 residues. Here the CDR3 reads CASSLVPRALGPGGYNEQFF. In nucleotides, the CDR3 is TGTGCCAGCAGCTTAGTTCCTCGGGCCCTCGGGCCAGGGGGTTACAATGAGCAGTTCTTC.

In this sample, this clonotype turned up many times. The chain uses TRBV20-1 and TRBJ2-3; TRBD2 aligns across 12 bases. Germline lookup yields CDR1 DFQATT and CDR2 SNEGSKA (reference sequence). This CDR3 comprises 14 residues. The trim removed 5 bases at V and 2 bases at J, leaving 2 bases unmatched. The CDR3 DNA reads TGCAGTGCTGGACTAGCGGGAAACACAGATACGCAGTATTTT. Amino acid sequence: CSAGLAGNTDTQYF.

The genes are TRBV25-1 and TRBJ2-7, with no clear D. Germline loops: CDR1 MGHDK, CDR2 SYGVNS. The CDR3 totals 12 residues. Deletions cut 5 bases from V and 6 bases from J, with 11 bases between. For the CDR3, the DNA is TGTGCCAGCAGTCGAAAGTTCGGCGAGCAGTACTTC. Residues: CASSRKFGEQYF.

This clonotype was counted many times. The gene calls are TRBV11-2 and TRBJ2-3; 7 nucleotides match TRBD1. This CDR3 contains 17 residues. The germline gives CDR1 SGHAT, CDR2 FQNNGV. Trimming at V came to 5 bases and at J to 2 bases, leaving 13 bases not matched to a gene. CDR3 sequence (DNA): TGTGCCAGCAGCCGTACAGGGGCTCAACGATACACAGATACGCAGTATTTT. It specifies CASSRTGAQRYTDTQYF.

V and J are TRBV7-2 and TRBJ1-1, with D hard to call. Between the trimmed V and J ends, which lost 4 bases and 1 base, there was a span of 4 bases. The germline V gene encodes CDR1 SGHTA and CDR2 FQGNSA. The CDR3 has 12 residues. The CDR3 coding sequence is TGTGCCAGCAGCTACAAGAACACTGAAGCTTTCTTT. As protein: CASSYKNTEAFF.

At least ten counts were recorded for this clonotype. The rearrangement uses TRBV7-6 and TRBJ2-7, with D unresolved. V was cut by 1 base and J by 3 bases, with 7 bases left in between. Germline V gives CDR1 SGHVS, CDR2 FNYEAQ. The CDR3 is 13 amino acids. CDR3 nucleotides: TGTGCCAGCAGCTTAGAGGCGGACTACGAGCAGTACTTC. Translating gives CASSLEADYEQYF.

This clonotype appeared many times. This rearrangement joins TRBV20-1 to TRBJ2-5; perhaps D is TRBD1 or TRBD2 (5 bases each). The CDR3 has 13 amino acids. V lost 6 bases and J lost 5, with 16 bases in between. Germline V gene data show CDR1 as DFQATT and CDR2 as SNEGSKA (reference sequence). This chain's CDR3 is CSATGTGRETQYF. For the CDR3, the DNA is TGCAGTGCCACCGGGACCGGGCGGGAGACCCAGTACTTC.

This chain uses TRBV20-1 with TRBJ2-7; 10 positions agree with TRBD2. In germline, CDR1 is DFQATT, CDR2 SNEGSKA (reference sequence). CDR3 length equals 14 residues. Trimming cost V 6 bases and J 0 bases; bases outside gene matches: 5. The CDR3 is CSAALAGVSYEQYF. The CDR3, as DNA: TGCAGTGCGGCTCTAGCGGGAGTCTCCTACGAGCAGTACTTC.

The sample holds many counts of this clonotype. The chain uses TRBV20-1 and TRBJ1-2, with a tentative D call TRBD1 (5 bases). This CDR3 comprises 13 residues. V was cut by 3 bases and J by 8 bases, with 16 bases left in between. Germline-derived CDR1 and CDR2 are DFQATT and SNEGSKA (reference sequence). CDR3 region: CSASSGQWGGYTF. Written as DNA, the CDR3 is TGCAGTGCTAGTTCAGGGCAGTGGGGAGGCTACACCTTC.

This clonotype was recorded many times. This chain uses TRBV4-3 with TRBJ2-1; D is unclear. Germline CDR1 LGHNA, CDR2 YSLEER. V was trimmed by 3 bases and J by 8 bases, leaving 11 bases between them. The CDR3 sequence is 13 residues long. This chain's CDR3 is CASSHQRVHEQFF. In DNA, the CDR3 is TGCGCCAGCAGCCATCAACGGGTCCATGAGCAGTTCTTC.

This clonotype showed up many times. V is TRBV6-2 or TRBV6-3 and J is TRBJ2-7, with TRBD1 matching over 8 bases. CDR1 is MNHEY and CDR2 is SVGEGT in the germline V gene. The CDR3 contains 15 residues. V lost 4 bases to trimming and J lost 1 base; unmatched junction nucleotides: 6. In DNA form, the CDR3 reads TGTGCCAGCAGTTGGGACAGGACCCTATCCTACGAGCAGTACTTC. As protein: CASSWDRTLSYEQYF.